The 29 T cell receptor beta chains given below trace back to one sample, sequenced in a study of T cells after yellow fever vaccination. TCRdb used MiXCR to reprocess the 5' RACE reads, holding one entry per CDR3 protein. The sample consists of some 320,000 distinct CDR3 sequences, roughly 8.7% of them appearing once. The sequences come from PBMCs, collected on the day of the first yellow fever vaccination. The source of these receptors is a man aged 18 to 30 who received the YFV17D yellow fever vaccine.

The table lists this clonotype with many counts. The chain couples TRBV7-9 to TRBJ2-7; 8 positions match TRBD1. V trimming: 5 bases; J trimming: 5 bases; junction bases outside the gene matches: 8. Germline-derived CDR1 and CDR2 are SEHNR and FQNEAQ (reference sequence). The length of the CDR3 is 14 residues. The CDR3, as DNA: TGTGCCAGCAGCCTAGACAGGGGATCCCACGAGCAGTACGTC. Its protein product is CASSLDRGSHEQYV.

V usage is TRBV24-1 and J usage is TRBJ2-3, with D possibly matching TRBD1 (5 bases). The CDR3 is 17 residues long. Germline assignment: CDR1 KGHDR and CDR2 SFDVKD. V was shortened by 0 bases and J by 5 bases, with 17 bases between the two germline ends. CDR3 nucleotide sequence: TGTGCCACCAGTGATTTGGTCAAAACTCAGGGTCAAGATACGCAGTATTTT. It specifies CATSDLVKTQGQDTQYF.

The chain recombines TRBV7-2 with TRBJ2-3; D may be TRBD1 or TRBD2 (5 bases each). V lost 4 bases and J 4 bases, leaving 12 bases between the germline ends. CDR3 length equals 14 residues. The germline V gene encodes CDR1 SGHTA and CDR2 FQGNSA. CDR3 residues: CASSSGARADTQYF. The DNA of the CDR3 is TGTGCCAGCAGCTCCGGGGCGAGGGCAGATACGCAGTATTTT.

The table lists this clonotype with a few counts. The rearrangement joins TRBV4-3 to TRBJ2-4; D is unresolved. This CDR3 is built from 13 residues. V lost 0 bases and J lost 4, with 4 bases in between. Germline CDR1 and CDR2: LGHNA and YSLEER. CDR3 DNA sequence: TGCGCCAGCAGCCAAGAGACTAAAAACATTCAGTACTTC. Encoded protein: CASSQETKNIQYF.

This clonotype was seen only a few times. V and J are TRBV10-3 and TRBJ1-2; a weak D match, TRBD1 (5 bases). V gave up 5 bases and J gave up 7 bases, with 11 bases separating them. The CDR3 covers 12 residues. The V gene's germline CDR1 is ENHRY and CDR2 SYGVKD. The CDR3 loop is CAISSGKGGYTF. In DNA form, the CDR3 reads TGTGCCATCAGTTCAGGGAAGGGTGGCTACACCTTC.

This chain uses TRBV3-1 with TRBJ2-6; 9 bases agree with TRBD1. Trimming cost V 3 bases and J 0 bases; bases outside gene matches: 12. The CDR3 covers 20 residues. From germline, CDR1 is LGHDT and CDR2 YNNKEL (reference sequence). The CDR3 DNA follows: TGTGCCAGCAGCCATATCAACAGGGGGCTAGCTGTCTCTGGGGCCAACGTCCTGACTTTC. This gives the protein CASSHINRGLAVSGANVLTF.

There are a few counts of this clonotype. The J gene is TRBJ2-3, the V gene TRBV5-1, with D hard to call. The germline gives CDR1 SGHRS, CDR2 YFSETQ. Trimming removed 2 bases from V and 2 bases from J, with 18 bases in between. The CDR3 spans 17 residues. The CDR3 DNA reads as TGCGCCAGCAGCTTAGGCCAGAGTGGCTCGACCACAGATACGCAGTATTTT. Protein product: CASSLGQSGSTTDTQYF.

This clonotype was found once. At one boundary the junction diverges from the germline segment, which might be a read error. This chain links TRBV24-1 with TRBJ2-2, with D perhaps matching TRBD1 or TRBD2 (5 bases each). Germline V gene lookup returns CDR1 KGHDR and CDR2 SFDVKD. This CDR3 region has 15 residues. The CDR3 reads CATSDLGVGTGELYF. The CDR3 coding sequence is TGTGCCACCAGTGATTTAGGGGTTGGGACCGGGGAGCTGTATTTT.

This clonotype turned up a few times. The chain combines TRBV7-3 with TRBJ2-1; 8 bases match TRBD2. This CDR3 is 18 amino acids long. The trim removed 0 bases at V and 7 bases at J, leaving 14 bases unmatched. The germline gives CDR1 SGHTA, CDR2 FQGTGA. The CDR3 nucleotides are TGTGCCAGCAGCTTAACGTTTCCAGCGGGGGTTGGGGTAAATGAGCAGTTCTTC. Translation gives CASSLTFPAGVGVNEQFF.

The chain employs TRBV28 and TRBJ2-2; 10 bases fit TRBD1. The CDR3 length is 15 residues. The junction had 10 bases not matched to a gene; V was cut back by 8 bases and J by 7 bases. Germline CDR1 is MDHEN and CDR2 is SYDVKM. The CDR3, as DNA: TGTGCCAGCGGATCGGGACAGGGGTTGAGCGGGGAGCTGTTTTTT. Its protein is CASGSGQGLSGELFF.

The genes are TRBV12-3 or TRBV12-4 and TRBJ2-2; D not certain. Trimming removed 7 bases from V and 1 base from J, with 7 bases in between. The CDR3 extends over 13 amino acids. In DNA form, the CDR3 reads TGTGCCAGCACGACTCAGAACACCGGGGAGCTGTTTTTT. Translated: CASTTQNTGELFF.

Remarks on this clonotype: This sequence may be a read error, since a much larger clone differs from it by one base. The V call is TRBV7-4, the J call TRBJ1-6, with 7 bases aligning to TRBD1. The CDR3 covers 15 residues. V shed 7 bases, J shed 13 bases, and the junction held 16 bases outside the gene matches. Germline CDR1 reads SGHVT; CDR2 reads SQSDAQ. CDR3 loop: CASKNPGQWPRPLHF. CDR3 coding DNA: TGTGCCAGCAAGAATCCGGGACAGTGGCCTCGGCCCCTCCACTTT. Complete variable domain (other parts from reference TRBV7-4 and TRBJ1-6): GAGVSQSPRYKVAKRGRDVALRCDSISGHVTLYWYRQTLGQGSEVLTYSQSDAQRDKSGRPSGRFSAERPERSVSTLKIQRTEQGDSAVYLCASKNPGQWPRPLHFGNGTRLTVT.

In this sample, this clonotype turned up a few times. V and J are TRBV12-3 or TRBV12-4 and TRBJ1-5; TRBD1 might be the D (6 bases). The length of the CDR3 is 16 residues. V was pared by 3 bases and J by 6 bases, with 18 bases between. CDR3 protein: CASSLSGTPWVQPQHF. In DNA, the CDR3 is TGTGCCAGCAGTTTGTCTGGGACACCTTGGGTTCAGCCCCAGCATTTT.

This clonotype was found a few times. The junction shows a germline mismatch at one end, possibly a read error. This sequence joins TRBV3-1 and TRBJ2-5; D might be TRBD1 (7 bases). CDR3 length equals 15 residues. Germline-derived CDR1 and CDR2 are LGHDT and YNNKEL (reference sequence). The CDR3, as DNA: TGTGCCACCAGCCAAGATGCGGGACAGCAAGAGACCCAGTACTTC. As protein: CATSQDAGQQETQYF.

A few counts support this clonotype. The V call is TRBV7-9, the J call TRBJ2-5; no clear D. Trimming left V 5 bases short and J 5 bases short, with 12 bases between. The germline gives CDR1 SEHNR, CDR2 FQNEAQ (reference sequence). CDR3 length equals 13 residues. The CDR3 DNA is TGTGCCAGCAGCCCGGGTGTGTTCGAGACCCAGTACTTC. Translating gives CASSPGVFETQYF.

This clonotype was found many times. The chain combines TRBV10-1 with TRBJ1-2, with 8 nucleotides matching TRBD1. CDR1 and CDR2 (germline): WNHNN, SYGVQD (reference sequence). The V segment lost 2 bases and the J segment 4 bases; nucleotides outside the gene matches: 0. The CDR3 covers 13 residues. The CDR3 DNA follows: TGCGCCAGCAGTGAGACAGGGGGCTATGGCTACACCTTC. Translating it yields CASSETGGYGYTF.

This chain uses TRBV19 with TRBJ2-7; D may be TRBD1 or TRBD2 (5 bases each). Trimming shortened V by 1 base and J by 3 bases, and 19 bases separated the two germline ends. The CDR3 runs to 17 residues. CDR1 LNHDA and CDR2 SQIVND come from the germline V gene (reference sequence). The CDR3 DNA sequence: TGTGCCAGTAGTATAGGTTCCGGGACGCCCGAACTCTACGAGCAGTACTTC. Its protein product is CASSIGSGTPELYEQYF.

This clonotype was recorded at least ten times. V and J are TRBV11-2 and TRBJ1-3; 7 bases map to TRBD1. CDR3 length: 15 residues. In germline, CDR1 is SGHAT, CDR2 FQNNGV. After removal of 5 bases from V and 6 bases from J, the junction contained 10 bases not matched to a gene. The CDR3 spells CASSPGQDWANTIYF. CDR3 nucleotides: TGTGCCAGCAGCCCCGGACAGGATTGGGCAAACACCATATATTTT.

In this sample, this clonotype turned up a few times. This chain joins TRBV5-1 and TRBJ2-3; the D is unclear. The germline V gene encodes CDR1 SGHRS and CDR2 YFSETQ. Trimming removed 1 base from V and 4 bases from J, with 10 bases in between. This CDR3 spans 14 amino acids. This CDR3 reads CASSLMGGADTQYF. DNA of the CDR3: TGCGCCAGCAGCTTGATGGGTGGCGCAGATACGCAGTATTTT.

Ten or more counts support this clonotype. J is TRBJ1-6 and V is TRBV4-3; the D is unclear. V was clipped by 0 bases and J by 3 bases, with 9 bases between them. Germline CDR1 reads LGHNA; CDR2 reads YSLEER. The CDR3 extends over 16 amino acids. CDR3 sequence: CASSQDGPGYNSPLHF. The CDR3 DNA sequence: TGCGCCAGCAGCCAAGATGGGCCGGGCTATAATTCACCCCTCCACTTT.

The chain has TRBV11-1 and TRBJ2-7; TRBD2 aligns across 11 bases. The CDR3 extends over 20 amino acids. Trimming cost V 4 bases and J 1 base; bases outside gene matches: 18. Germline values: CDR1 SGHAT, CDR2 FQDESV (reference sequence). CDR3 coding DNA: TGTGCCAGCAGCTCAACGACAGGGACCAATAGCGGGGGGGCATCCTACGAGCAGTACGTC. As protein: CASSSTTGTNSGGASYEQYV.

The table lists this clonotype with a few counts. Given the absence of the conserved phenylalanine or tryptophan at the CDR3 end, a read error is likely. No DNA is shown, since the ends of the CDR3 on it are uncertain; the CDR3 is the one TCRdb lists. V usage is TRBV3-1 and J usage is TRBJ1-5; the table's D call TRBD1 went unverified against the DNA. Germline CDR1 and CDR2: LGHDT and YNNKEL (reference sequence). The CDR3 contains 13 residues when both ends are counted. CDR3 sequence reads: CASSQGPGTRGFE.

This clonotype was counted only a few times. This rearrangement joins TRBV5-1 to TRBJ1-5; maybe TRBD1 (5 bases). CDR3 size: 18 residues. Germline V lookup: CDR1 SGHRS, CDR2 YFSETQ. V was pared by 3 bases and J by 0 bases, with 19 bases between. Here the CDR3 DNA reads TGCGCCAGCAGCTCCCCCGGGACCGAAACATATAGCAATCAGCCCCAGCATTTT. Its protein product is CASSSPGTETYSNQPQHF.

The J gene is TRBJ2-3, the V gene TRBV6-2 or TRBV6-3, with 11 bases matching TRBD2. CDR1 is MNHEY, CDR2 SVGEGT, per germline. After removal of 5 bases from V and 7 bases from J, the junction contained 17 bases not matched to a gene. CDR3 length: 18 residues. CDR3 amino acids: CASSTTISSGGLLNTQYF. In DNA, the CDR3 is TGTGCCAGCAGTACGACTATATCTAGCGGGGGGCTCCTCAATACGCAGTATTTT.

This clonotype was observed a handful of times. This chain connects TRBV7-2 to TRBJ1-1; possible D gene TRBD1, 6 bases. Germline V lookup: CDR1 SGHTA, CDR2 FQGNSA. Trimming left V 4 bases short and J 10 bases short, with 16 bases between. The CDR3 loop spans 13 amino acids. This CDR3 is CASSSGQLGRAFF. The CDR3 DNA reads TGTGCCAGCAGCTCCGGACAGCTCGGTAGAGCTTTCTTT.

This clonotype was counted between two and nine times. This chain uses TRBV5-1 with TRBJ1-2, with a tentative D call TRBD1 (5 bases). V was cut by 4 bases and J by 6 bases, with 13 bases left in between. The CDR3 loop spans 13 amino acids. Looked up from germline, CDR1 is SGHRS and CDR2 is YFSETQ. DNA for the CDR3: TGCGCCAGCAGCCCGCGAGGGGCCGATGGCTACACCTTC. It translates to CASSPRGADGYTF. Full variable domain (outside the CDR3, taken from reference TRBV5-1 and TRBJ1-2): KAGVTQTPRYLIKTRGQQVTLSCSPISGHRSVSWYQQTPGQGLQFLFEYFSETQRNKGNFPGRFSGRQFSNSRSEMNVSTLELGDSALYLCASSPRGADGYTFGSGTRLTVV.

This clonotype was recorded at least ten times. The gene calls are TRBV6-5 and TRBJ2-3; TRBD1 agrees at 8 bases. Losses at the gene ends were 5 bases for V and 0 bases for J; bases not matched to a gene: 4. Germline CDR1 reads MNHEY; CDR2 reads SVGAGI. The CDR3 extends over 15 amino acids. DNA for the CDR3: TGTGCCAGCAGTCTGAGACAGGGGAGCACAGATACGCAGTATTTT. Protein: CASSLRQGSTDTQYF.

The CDR3: CAISESRGARSGNTIYF. The DNA of the CDR3 is TGTGCCATCAGTGAGTCGAGGGGGGCGCGCAGTGGAAACACCATATATTTT. The V and J genes are TRBV10-3 and TRBJ1-3; D perhaps matches TRBD1 (6 bases). The V and J ends lost 0 bases and 3 bases respectively, with 15 bases between them. This CDR3 spans 17 amino acids. CDR1 is ENHRY, CDR2 SYGVKD, per germline.

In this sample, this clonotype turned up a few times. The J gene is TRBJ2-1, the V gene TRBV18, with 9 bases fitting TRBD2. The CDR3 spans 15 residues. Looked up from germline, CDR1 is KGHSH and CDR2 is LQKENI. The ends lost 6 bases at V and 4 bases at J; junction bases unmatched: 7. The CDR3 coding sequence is TGTGCCAGCTCCCCCTCTAGCGGGGAGTACAATGAGCAGTTCTTC. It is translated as CASSPSSGEYNEQFF.